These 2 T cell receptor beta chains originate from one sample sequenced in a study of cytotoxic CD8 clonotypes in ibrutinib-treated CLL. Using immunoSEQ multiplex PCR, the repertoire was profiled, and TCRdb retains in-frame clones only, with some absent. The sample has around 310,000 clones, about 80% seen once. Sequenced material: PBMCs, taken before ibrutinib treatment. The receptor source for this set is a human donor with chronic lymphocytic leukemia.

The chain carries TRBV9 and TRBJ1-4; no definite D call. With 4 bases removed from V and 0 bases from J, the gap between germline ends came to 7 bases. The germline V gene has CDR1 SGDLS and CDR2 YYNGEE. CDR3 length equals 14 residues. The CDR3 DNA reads TGTGCCAGCAGCCAAGACTCAACTAATGAAAAACTGTTTTTT. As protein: CASSQDSTNEKLFF.

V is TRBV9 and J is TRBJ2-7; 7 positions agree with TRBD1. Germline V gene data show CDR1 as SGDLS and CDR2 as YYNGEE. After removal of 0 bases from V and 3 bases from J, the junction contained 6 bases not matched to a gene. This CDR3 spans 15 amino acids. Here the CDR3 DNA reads TGTGCCAGCAGCGTAGGGCCGGGACAGTACTACGAGCAGTACTTC. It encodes CASSVGPGQYYEQYF.